One sample yielded the 13 T cell receptor beta chains listed below, sequenced in a study of Graves' ophthalmopathy and Graves' hyperthyroidism. Amplified material comprised TCR beta CDR3 regions derived from RNA transcripts. After a first-round RT-PCR with HTBI primers, a second-round multiplex PCR was run. TCRdb re-called the multiplex PCR reads with MiXCR, one entry per CDR3 protein. The profile covers a few hundred thousand distinct CDR3 sequences, with about two fifths appearing a single time and 3.5% to 5% taken by the ten largest. Sequenced: peripheral blood or thyroid tissue (not recorded which). These receptors came from an adult man with Graves' hyperthyroidism.

Worth noting for this clonotype: One end of the junction is discordant with germline, which a read error may explain. The chain recombines TRBV10-3 with TRBJ1-1, with TRBD1 identical over 8 bases. This CDR3 region has 16 residues. From germline, CDR1 is ENHRY and CDR2 SYGVKD. The CDR3 here is CASSEGSGGPNTEAFF. CDR3 nucleotide sequence: TGTGCCAGCAGTGAAGGCTCAGGGGGCCCTAACACTGAAGCTTTCTTT.

The chain recombines TRBV7-9 with TRBJ2-1; D gene unclear. The CDR3 consists of 13 residues. V was pared by 8 bases and J by 3 bases, with 11 bases between. The germline V gene has CDR1 SEHNR and CDR2 FQNEAQ (reference sequence). This CDR3 reads CASGTTSYNEQFF. CDR3 coding DNA: TGTGCCAGCGGCACGACGAGCTACAATGAGCAGTTCTTC.

J is TRBJ2-6 and V is TRBV19; no firm D call. V was pared by 9 bases and J by 2 bases, with 20 bases between. CDR3 length: 17 amino acids. The germline gives CDR1 LNHDA, CDR2 SQIVND (reference sequence). This CDR3 is CASSRRPQVAGANVLTF. The CDR3 DNA reads as TGTGCCAGCTCACGACGTCCGCAGGTTGCTGGGGCCAACGTCCTGACTTTC.

The CDR3 spells CASSTYTGGPSYEQYF. The CDR3 DNA follows: TGTGCCAGCAGCACCTATACAGGGGGCCCCTCCTACGAGCAGTACTTC. The chain recombines TRBV7-2 with TRBJ2-7; TRBD1 aligns across 9 bases. The length of the CDR3 is 16 residues. Germline assignment: CDR1 SGHTA and CDR2 FQGNSA. The V gene end was trimmed by 5 bases and the J gene end by 0 bases; junction bases not matched to a gene: 8.

The chain uses TRBV12-3 or TRBV12-4 and TRBJ1-5; 9 positions agree with TRBD1. V was clipped by 8 bases and J by 2 bases; unmatched bases: 13. The CDR3 is 17 amino acids. The CDR3 spells CASGSRTGGHGNQPQHF. The CDR3 DNA sequence: TGTGCCAGCGGATCAAGAACAGGGGGCCATGGCAATCAGCCCCAGCATTTT.

The chain has TRBV24-1 and TRBJ2-7; the match to TRBD1 covers 11 bases. The J call may be wrong; the DNA end is better matched by TRBJ2-1. Germline V gene data show CDR1 as KGHDR and CDR2 as SFDVKD. The CDR3 loop spans 16 amino acids. The CDR3 DNA reads as TGTGCCACCAGTGATTACCGGGACAGGGGGTACAATGAGCAGTTCTTC. This gives the protein CATSDYRDRGYNEQFF.

The chain links TRBV19 to TRBJ2-6, with 7 bases lining up with TRBD1. The CDR3 loop spans 17 amino acids. The germline V gene has CDR1 LNHDA and CDR2 SQIVND (reference sequence). V was clipped by 5 bases and J by 0 bases; unmatched bases: 7. Written as DNA, the CDR3 is TGTGCCAGTAGTTTGGGACAGTCGAGCTCTGGGGCCAACGTCCTGACTTTC. The encoded protein is CASSLGQSSSGANVLTF. Full variable domain (outside the CDR3, taken from reference TRBV19 and TRBJ2-6): DGGITQSPKYLFRKEGQNVTLSCEQNLNHDAMYWYRQDPGQGLRLIYYSQIVNDFQKGDIAEGYSVSREKKESFPLTVTSAQKNPTAFYLCASSLGQSSSGANVLTFGAGSRLTVL.

V and J are TRBV29-1 and TRBJ1-2, with a tentative D call TRBD1 (5 bases). V gave up 7 bases and J gave up 3 bases, with 18 bases separating them. Germline CDR1 and CDR2: SQVTM and ANQGSEA. The CDR3 totals 14 residues. In DNA, the CDR3 is TGCAGCGGGACAATGACAGCCGCAGACTATGGCTACACCTTC. Protein sequence: CSGTMTAADYGYTF. The variable domain in full, with the rest retrieved from reference TRBV29-1 and TRBJ1-2, is SAVISQKPSRDICQRGTSLTIQCQVDSQVTMMFWYRQQPGQSLTLIATANQGSEATYESGFVIDKFPISRPNLTFSTLTVSNMSPEDSSIYLCSGTMTAADYGYTFGSGTRLTVV.

The gene calls are TRBV25-1 and TRBJ1-4; D uncertain. With 6 bases removed from V and 7 bases from J, the gap between germline ends came to 18 bases. The CDR3 extends over 15 amino acids. Germline CDR1 reads MGHDK; CDR2 reads SYGVNS. DNA of the CDR3: TGTGCCAGCAGCCCTCCGGGTCGGTGGGGTGAAAAACTGTTTTTT. As protein: CASSPPGRWGEKLFF.

The chain links TRBV19 to TRBJ1-4; D ambiguous. Germline V gene sequence: CDR1 LNHDA, CDR2 SQIVND (reference sequence). CDR3 length equals 15 residues. Trimming stripped 7 bases from V and 7 bases from J, with 19 bases between. The CDR3 region is CASTLFNPRGEKLFF. The CDR3 DNA is TGTGCCAGTACCCTGTTCAACCCGCGGGGTGAAAAACTGTTTTTT.

In the case of this clonotype: The final CDR3 position lacks the conserved phenylalanine or tryptophan, pointing to a likely read error. The limits of the CDR3 on the DNA are not certain, so only TCRdb's listed CDR3 is given. V usage is TRBV7-9 and J usage is TRBJ1-3; TRBD1 was called by the table and not checked on the DNA. Germline V gene lookup returns CDR1 SEHNR and CDR2 FQNEAQ (reference sequence). Ends included, the CDR3 has 9 residues. CDR3 residues: CASSNDRGG.

This clonotype was seen many times. The chain couples TRBV4-2 to TRBJ1-4; 8 nucleotides agree with TRBD1. Unmatched junction bases numbered 6, after V lost 1 base and J lost 8 bases. The CDR3 covers 15 residues. CDR1 and CDR2 (germline): LGHNA, YNFKEQ. The CDR3, as DNA: TGTGCCAGCAGCCAAGGCGGACAGGGCGCCGAAAAACTGTTTTTT. Translating it yields CASSQGGQGAEKLFF.

To note about this clonotype: This clone may be a read error of a much larger clone one base away. Here the CDR3 reads CASSGNRGPYGYTF. CDR3 bases: TGTGCCAGCAGTGGCAACAGGGGGCCCTATGGCTACACCTTC. The rearrangement uses TRBV25-1 and TRBJ1-2; 9 positions match TRBD1. The CDR3 runs to 14 residues. V trimming: 4 bases; J trimming: 4 bases; junction bases outside the gene matches: 4. CDR1 and CDR2 (germline): MGHDK, SYGVNS.